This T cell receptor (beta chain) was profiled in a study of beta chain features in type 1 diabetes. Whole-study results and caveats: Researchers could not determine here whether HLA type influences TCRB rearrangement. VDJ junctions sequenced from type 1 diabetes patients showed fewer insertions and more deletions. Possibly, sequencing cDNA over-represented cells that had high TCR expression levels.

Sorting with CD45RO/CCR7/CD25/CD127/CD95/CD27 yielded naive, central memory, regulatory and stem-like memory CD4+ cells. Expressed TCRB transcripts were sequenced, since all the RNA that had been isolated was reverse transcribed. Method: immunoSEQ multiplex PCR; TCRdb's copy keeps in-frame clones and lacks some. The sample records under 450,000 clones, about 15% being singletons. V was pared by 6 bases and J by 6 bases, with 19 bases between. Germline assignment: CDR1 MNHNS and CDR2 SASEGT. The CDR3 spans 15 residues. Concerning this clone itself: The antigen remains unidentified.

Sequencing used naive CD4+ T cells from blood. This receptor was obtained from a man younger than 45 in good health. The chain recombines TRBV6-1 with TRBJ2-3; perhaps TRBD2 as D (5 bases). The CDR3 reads CASSRDPSRGDTQYF. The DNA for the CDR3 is TGTGCCAGCAGCCGAGACCCAAGCCGCGGGGATACGCAGTATTTT.